The sequence of this T cell receptor beta chain was determined in a study of CXCR3-negative and CXCR3-positive naive CD8 T cells. CDR3 length: 14 amino acids. CDR1 is SGHTA and CDR2 is FQGNSA in the germline V gene. Considering frequency, this clonotype is medium-sized. Each TRB cDNA library was prepared by 5' RACE (with UMI labels). TCRdb re-called the 5' RACE reads, yielding one record per CDR3 amino acid sequence without DNA. Its table records about 41,000 distinct CDR3 sequences. The origin of this receptor is a human donor in good health. Some clones in this sample may be carry-over from other donors' samples. The source material was naive CXCR3- CD8+ T cells from blood. The subset is: CD45RO-CCR7+CD27+CD95- naive CD8+ T cells lacking CXCR3 (TNR3-). The rearrangement uses TRBV7-2 and TRBJ2-5; no DNA is available, so the TRBD2 call from TCRdb remains unchecked. CDR3 residues: CASSPDGQRETQYF.